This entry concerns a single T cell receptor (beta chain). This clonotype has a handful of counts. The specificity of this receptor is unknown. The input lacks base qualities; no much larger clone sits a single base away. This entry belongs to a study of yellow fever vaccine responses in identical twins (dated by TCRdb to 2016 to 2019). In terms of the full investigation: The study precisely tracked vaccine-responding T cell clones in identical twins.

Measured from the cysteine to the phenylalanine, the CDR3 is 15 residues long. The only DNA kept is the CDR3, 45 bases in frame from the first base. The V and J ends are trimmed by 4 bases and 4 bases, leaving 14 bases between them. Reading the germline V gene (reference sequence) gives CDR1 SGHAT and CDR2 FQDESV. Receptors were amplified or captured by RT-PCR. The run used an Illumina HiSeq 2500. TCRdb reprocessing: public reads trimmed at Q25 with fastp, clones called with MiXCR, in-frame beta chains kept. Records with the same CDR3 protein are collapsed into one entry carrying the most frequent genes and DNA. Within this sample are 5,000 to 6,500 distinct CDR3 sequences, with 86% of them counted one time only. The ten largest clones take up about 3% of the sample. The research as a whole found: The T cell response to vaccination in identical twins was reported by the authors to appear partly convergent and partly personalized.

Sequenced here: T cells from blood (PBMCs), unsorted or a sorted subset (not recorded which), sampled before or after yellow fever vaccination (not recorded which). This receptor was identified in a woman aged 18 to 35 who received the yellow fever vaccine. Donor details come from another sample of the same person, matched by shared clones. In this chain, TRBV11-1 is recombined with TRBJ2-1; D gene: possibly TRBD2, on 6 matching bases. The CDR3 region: CASSSSVLVYNEQFF. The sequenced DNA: TGTGCCAGCAGCTCTAGCGTCTTAGTTTACAATGAGCAGTTCTTC.